Detailed here is one T cell receptor beta chain. The antigen is not known. These data originate in a study of identical twins. Study conclusions and caveats: Excess twin sharing in beta out-of-frame sequences was weaker. In drawing conclusions, the study used cross-sectional statistical analysis and did not follow the same donors.

Template switching created a universal primer site, and the cDNA included unique molecular identifiers. TCRdb reanalysed the 5' RACE reads using MiXCR and keeps one entry per CDR3 protein. The data show a few hundred thousand distinct CDR3 sequences, with roughly 9% seen just once and roughly 8.9% held by the top ten. The sample comprised naive T cells sorted from blood. The source is a woman between 50 and 59 years old in good health.

This CDR3 is CSVDTGQGGTQYF. The DNA for the CDR3 is TGCAGCGTTGACACCGGACAGGGGGGGACCCAGTACTTC. The chain has TRBV29-1 and TRBJ2-5, with 10 bases that match TRBD1. CDR1 and CDR2 from the germline V gene are SQVTM and ANQGSEA. Trimming took 3 bases from V and 7 from J; bases not matched to a gene: 5. This CDR3 has 13 residues.